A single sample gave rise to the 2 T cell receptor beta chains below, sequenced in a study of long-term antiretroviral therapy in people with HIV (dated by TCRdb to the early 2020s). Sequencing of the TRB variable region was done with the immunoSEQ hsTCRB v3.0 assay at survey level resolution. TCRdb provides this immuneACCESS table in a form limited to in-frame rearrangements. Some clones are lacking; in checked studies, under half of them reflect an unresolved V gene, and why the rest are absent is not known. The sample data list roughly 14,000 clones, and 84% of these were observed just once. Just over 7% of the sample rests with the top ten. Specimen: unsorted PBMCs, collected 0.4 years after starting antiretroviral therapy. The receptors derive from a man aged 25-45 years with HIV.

CDR3 region: CASSQSTGHDTEAFF. The CDR3 coding sequence is TGCGCCAGCAGCCAGTCGACAGGGCACGACACTGAAGCTTTCTTT. The chain employs TRBV4-1 and TRBJ1-1, with 7 bases lining up with TRBD1. The CDR3 has 15 residues. J was trimmed by 3 bases and V by 3 bases; bases with no gene match: 7. CDR1 and CDR2 from the germline V gene are MGHRA and YSYEKL.

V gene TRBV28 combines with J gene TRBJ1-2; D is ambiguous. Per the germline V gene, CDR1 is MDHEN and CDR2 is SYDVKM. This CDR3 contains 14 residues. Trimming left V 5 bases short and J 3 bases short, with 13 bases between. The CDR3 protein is CASSPGGFDYGYTF. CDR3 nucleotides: TGTGCCAGCAGTCCTGGAGGGTTCGACTATGGCTACACCTTC.